Listed below are T cell receptor beta chains from one sample, sequenced in a study of CD8+ T cells in alopecia areata. Sequencing used immunoSEQ multiplex PCR; TCRdb keeps in-frame clones, though not all of them. The table shows over 200,000 clones, with roughly 57% occurring only once. The specimen was CD4+ T cells sorted from blood, collected at week 0. These TCRs come from a human donor with alopecia areata. Both conserved end residues are trimmed from each CDR3.

J: TRBJ1-3; V: TRBV27; length: 14; CDR3: ASSSPTRDRGNTIY
J: TRBJ1-1; V: TRBV7-2; length: 11; CDR3: ASSRSRYAEAF
J: TRBJ2-7; V: TRBV5-1; length: 12; CDR3: ASSLNRAPYEQY
J: TRBJ2-7; V: TRBV30; length: 12; CDR3: AWSPNETGGEQY
J: TRBJ2-1; V: TRBV30; length: 15; CDR3: AWRHRDRVQGYNEQF
J: TRBJ2-3; V: TRBV30; length: 11; CDR3: AWSVGLGDTQY
J: TRBJ2-1; V: TRBV5-1; length: 14; CDR3: ASSLAFGQGFGEQF
J: TRBJ1-2; V: TRBV5-1; length: 11; CDR3: ASSLGTNYGYT
J: TRBJ1-2; V: TRBV5-6; length: 9; CDR3: ASSLAYGYT
J: TRBJ2-1; V: TRBV7-2; length: 12; CDR3: ASSLAVNSHEQF